The source of this T cell receptor beta chain is a study of CXCR3-negative and CXCR3-positive naive CD8 T cells (dated by TCRdb to between 2018 and 2020). Regarding the study in general: Approximately 130 million TRB reads were obtained in total, roughly 1.5 +/- 0.3 million reads per library. Data from about 10 donors, pooled across two independent experiments, went into the diversity and physicochemical repertoire analyses. For the TRBV-TRBJ cluster analysis, the naive subsets came from 5 donors, while the memory cells came from 3 donors. The investigation overall reported the following: TRB CDR3s from CXCR3-positive naive cells showed higher hydrophobicity (lower Kidera factor 4), lower energy, and higher strength and volume indices than CXCR3-negative naive cells. Because surface CD5, which has been linked to self-reactivity in mice, was comparable between naive subsets, TCR interaction strength was also inferred from TRB CDR3 physicochemical properties. Both naive subsets had comparably high repertoire diversity, while memory CD8+ T cells had much lower repertoire diversity. Freshly isolated PBMCs were used for most assays because CXCR3 expression went down partially after cryopreservation. Naive CXCR3-negative and CXCR3-positive cells from the same donor showed similar TRBV-TRBJ usage, whereas memory cells showed distinct patterns.

Its CDR3 holds 15 amino acids, cysteine through phenylalanine. Only the protein is available. Looking up the germline V gene yields CDR1 LGHNA and CDR2 YSLEER. Each CD8+ T cell subset was flow-sorted in triplicate, with some 300,000 cells per subset placed directly into RLT lysis buffer. To exclude memory contaminants, naive CD8+ T cells were stringently defined as CD45RO-CCR7+CD27+CD95-. Using standard density gradient centrifugation, peripheral blood mononuclear cells were isolated from buffy coats. A FACSAria III was used to flow-sort naive CD8+ T cells into CXCR3-negative and CXCR3-positive populations. Total RNA was extracted from sorted cells with an RNeasy Mini Kit. Worth noting for this clonotype: Its antigen has not been determined.

TCRdb shows the sequencer as NextSeq 550. The Human TCR Profiling Kit (MiLaboratory) was used to prepare UMI-labeled 5' RACE TRB cDNA libraries. cDNA synthesis used the entire amount of extracted RNA, and PCR amplification then used the entire amount of cDNA produced. Libraries were prepared in parallel with an identical number of PCR cycles. On the study's bioinformatics: With a requirement of at least two reads per UMI, MIGEC and MiXCR extracted about 50,000 +/- 10,000 unique UMI-labeled TRB cDNA molecules per library. On average, each library contained 40,000 +/- 10,000 functional in-frame TRB CDR3 nucleotide clonotypes without stop codons. After each sample was downsampled to 5000 UMI-labeled TRB molecules, VDJtools was used to calculate diversity metrics such as normalized Shannon-Wiener and Chao1. For the central five CDR3 residues, VDJtools calculated physicochemical properties weighted by clonotype size, namely interaction energy, strength, volume and Kidera factor 4. TCRdb reprocessed the reads and lists each CDR3 protein sequence as a single entry, with no DNA. The V and J calls here are based on TCRdb, not the publication. In this sample's table one finds fewer than 95,000 distinct CDR3 sequences. Around 1.5% of the sample rests with the top ten.

The chain joins TRBV4-3 to TRBJ2-5; TCRdb indicates TRBD1, and absent DNA this call remains unverified. Sequences were obtained from naive CXCR3- CD8+ T cells from blood. This specimen's cell subset or site label, interpreted: CD45RO-CCR7+CD27+CD95- naive CD8+ T cells lacking CXCR3 (TNR3-). This clonotype was obtained from a human donor in good health. Some clones in this sample may be carry-over from other donors' samples. This receptor carries the CDR3 CASSPGTGAQETQYF.